Reported below is one T cell receptor (beta chain). Its target is unknown. Sequencing was performed with immunoSEQ multiplex PCR; in TCRdb, only in-frame clones are kept and a portion is missing. The repertoire includes more than 150,000 clones, 94% of them detected once, and around 1.5% sits in the top ten. Germline CDR1 reads MDHEN; CDR2 reads SYDVKM. CDR3 size: 15 residues. Trimming cost V 10 bases and J 5 bases, with 20 bases left between them. This specimen belongs to a study of T cell responses to AZD1222 COVID-19 vaccine. Study conclusions and caveats: Scientists sampled the repertoires only once the peak T cell response had passed. Seropositive AZD1222 recipients at baseline numbered only five to seven. Spike regions recognized by vaccine-associated CD4 TCRs spanned the protein, led by 160-218 and 743-854. Close to half of all spike-specific TCRs reportedly target regions of the variants that are unmutated.

This sequence was found in an adult who received the AZD1222 COVID-19 vaccine. The specimen was peripheral blood, collected 28 days after the second AZD1222 dose. The chain combines TRBV28 with TRBJ2-2; tentative D call: TRBD2 (5 bases). The DNA for the CDR3 is TGTGCCACCCTAGGGAGACGGGGAAAGACCGGGGAGCTGTTTTTT. Translation gives CATLGRRGKTGELFF.